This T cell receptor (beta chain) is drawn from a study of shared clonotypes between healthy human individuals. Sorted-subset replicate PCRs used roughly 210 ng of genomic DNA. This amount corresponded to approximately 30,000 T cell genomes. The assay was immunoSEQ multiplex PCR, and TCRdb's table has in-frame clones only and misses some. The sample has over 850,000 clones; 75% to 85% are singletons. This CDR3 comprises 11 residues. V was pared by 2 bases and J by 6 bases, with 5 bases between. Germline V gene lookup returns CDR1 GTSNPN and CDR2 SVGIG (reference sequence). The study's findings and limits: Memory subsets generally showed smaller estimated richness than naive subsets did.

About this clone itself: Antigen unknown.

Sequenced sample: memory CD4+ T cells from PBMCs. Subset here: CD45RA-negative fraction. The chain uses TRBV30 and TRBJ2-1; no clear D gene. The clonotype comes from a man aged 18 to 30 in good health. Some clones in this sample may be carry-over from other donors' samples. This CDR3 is CAWSFANEQFF. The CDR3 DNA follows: TGTGCCTGGAGTTTCGCCAATGAGCAGTTCTTC. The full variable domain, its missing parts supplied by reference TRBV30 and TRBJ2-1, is SQTIHQWPATLVQPVGSPLSLECTVEGTSNPNLYWYRQAAGRGLQLLFYSVGIGQISSEVPQNLSASRPQDRQFILSSKKLLLSDSGFYLCAWSFANEQFFGPGTRLTVL.